Shown below are 12 T cell receptor beta chains from a single sample sequenced in a study of T cell repertoires in cytomegalovirus infection. TCRdb passed the reads through MiXCR, listing each CDR3 protein once. The repertoire consists of 400,000 to 600,000 distinct CDR3 sequences, with under 45% occurring once and the leading ten covering roughly two fifths. Their antigen targets remain unknown. The material was cultured PBMCs, obtained from culture after CMV antigen stimulation. All receptors come from a human donor in good health (CMV status not recorded). Some clones in this sample may be carry-over from other donors' samples.

This clonotype has more than one count but fewer than ten. The rearrangement uses TRBV7-6 and TRBJ2-1; possibly TRBD1 or TRBD2 for D (5 bases each). The CDR3 has 16 residues. Germline loops: CDR1 SGHVS, CDR2 FNYEAQ. Trimming removed 4 bases at V and 0 bases at J, with 13 bases between. The CDR3 DNA reads TGTGCCAGCAGCTCCCGGGGCACAAGCTCCTACAATGAGCAGTTCTTC. Amino acid sequence: CASSSRGTSSYNEQFF.

J is TRBJ1-5 and V is TRBV27; TRBD1 matches at 9 bases. Germline V lookup: CDR1 MNHEY, CDR2 SMNVEV (reference sequence). V shed 5 bases, J shed 5 bases, and the junction held 10 bases outside the gene matches. The CDR3 runs to 16 residues. CDR3 in DNA: TGTGCCAGCAGTCTGGGACAGGGAGGTTTCGATCAGCCCCAGCATTTT. It codes for CASSLGQGGFDQPQHF.

The CDR3 spells CASSLIHINEKLFF. In nucleotides, the CDR3 is TGTGCCAGCAGCTTAATCCATATTAATGAAAAACTGTTTTTT. V gene TRBV7-2 combines with J gene TRBJ1-4; no clear D gene. V lost 2 bases and J 4 bases, leaving 8 bases between the germline ends. CDR1 is SGHTA and CDR2 is FQGNSA in the germline V gene. The length of the CDR3 is 14 residues.

The genes are TRBV7-8 and TRBJ1-3; 7 bases match TRBD1. J was trimmed by 8 bases and V by 2 bases; bases with no gene match: 6. The CDR3 length is 14 residues. Per the germline V gene, CDR1 is SGHVS and CDR2 is FQNEAQ. CDR3 nucleotides: TGTGCCAGCAGCTTATCTTACCAGGGGGACACCATATATTTT. Translating gives CASSLSYQGDTIYF.

The rearrangement uses TRBV4-1 and TRBJ1-1; a possible D gene is TRBD1 (6 bases). This CDR3 contains 14 residues. V was trimmed by 1 base and J by 6 bases, leaving 12 bases between them. The germline gives CDR1 MGHRA, CDR2 YSYEKL. The chain's CDR3 is CASSQGQAVPEAFF. The CDR3 DNA sequence: TGCGCCAGCAGCCAAGGACAGGCCGTCCCTGAAGCTTTCTTT.

The chain joins TRBV12-3 or TRBV12-4 to TRBJ1-5; no reliable D call. Trimming cost V 7 bases and J 7 bases, with 14 bases left between them. The CDR3 loop spans 13 amino acids. The CDR3 DNA follows: TGTGCCAGCACCCCCCGGTGGAACCAGCCCCAGCATTTT. It yields the protein CASTPRWNQPQHF.

This chain links TRBV18 with TRBJ1-2; tentatively, D is TRBD1 (5 bases). V dropped 3 bases and J dropped 8 bases, with 16 bases sitting between them. Germline V gives CDR1 KGHSH, CDR2 LQKENI. The CDR3 has 14 residues. In nucleotides, the CDR3 is TGTGCCAGCTCACCGGGGGATGGTGGCGGGGGCTACACCTTC. Protein: CASSPGDGGGGYTF.

The chain carries TRBV7-2 and TRBJ2-4; D unclear. Trimming took 8 bases from V and 7 from J, leaving 9 bases between them. The CDR3 contains 11 residues. Germline CDR1 reads SGHTA; CDR2 reads FQGNSA. The CDR3 region is CASAVGNIQYF. The CDR3 DNA follows: TGTGCCAGCGCGGTCGGGAACATTCAGTACTTC. Variable domain in full (rest from reference TRBV7-2 and TRBJ2-4): GAGVSQSPSNKVTEKGKDVELRCDPISGHTALYWYRQSLGQGLEFLIYFQGNSAPDKSGLPSDRFSAERTGGSVSTLTIQRTQQEDSAVYLCASAVGNIQYFGAGTRLSVL.

The chain has TRBV7-9 and TRBJ2-1, with D unresolved. The CDR3 covers 15 residues. V was cut by 5 bases and J by 7 bases, with 18 bases left in between. The germline gives CDR1 SEHNR, CDR2 FQNEAQ (reference sequence). CDR3 DNA: TGTGCCAGCAGCCTTATTAGGGCCCGGTGGAATGAGCAGTTCTTC. Translating it yields CASSLIRARWNEQFF. Based on the CDR3 plus reference TRBV7-9 and TRBJ2-1, the full variable domain is DTGVSQNPRHKITKRGQNVTFRCDPISEHNRLYWYRQTLGQGPEFLTYFQNEAQLEKSRLLSDRFSAERPKGSFSTLEIQRTEQGDSAMYLCASSLIRARWNEQFFGPGTRLTVL.

Only a few counts were recorded for this clonotype. The chain combines TRBV28 with TRBJ2-4, with 10 bases that match TRBD2. Germline CDR1 and CDR2: MDHEN and SYDVKM. The V and J ends lost 6 bases and 3 bases, in that order; junction bases with no gene match: 8. CDR3 length: 16 residues. CDR3 sequence reads: CASRRWLAGDKNIQYF. CDR3 in DNA: TGTGCCAGCAGAAGGTGGCTAGCGGGGGACAAAAACATTCAGTACTTC.

The chain joins TRBV7-6 to TRBJ2-5, with D possibly matching TRBD2 (5 bases). V was trimmed by 4 bases and J by 5 bases, leaving 17 bases between them. Germline V gene sequence: CDR1 SGHVS, CDR2 FNYEAQ. This CDR3 has 15 residues. CDR3 loop: CASSSYSDASETQYF. CDR3 DNA: TGTGCCAGCAGCTCATATAGCGACGCTTCGGAGACCCAGTACTTC.

This chain links TRBV7-6 with TRBJ2-3; TRBD2 might be the D (6 bases). CDR1 is SGHVS, CDR2 FNYEAQ, per germline. The CDR3 runs to 14 residues. V was trimmed by 4 bases and J by 5 bases, leaving 13 bases between them. CDR3 in DNA: TGTGCCAGCAGCTCGACTAGAGGTGGAGATACGCAGTATTTT. Translation: CASSSTRGGDTQYF.